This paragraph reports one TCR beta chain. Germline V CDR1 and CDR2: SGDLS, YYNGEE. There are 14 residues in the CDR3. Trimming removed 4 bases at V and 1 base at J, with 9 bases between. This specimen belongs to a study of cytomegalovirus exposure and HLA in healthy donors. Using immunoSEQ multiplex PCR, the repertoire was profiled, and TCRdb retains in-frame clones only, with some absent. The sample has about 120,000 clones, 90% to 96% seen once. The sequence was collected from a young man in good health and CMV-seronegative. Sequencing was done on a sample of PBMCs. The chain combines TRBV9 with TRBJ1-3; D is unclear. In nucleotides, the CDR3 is TGTGCCAGCAGCCAAGCCCTGTCTGGAAACACCATATATTTT. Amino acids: CASSQALSGNTIYF.